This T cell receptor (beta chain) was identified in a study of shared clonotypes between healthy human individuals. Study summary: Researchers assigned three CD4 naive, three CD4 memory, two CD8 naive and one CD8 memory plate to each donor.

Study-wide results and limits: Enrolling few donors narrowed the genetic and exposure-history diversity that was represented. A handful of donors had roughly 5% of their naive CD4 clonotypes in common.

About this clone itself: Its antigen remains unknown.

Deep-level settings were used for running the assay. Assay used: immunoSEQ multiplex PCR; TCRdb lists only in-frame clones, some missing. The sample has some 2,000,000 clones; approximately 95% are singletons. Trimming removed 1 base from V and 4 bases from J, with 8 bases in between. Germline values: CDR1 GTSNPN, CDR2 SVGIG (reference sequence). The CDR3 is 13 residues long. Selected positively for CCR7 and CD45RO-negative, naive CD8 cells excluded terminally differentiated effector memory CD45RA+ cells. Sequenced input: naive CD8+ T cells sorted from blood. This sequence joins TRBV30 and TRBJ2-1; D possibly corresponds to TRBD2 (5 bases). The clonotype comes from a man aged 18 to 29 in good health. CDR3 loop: CAWSESGYNEQFF. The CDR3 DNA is TGTGCCTGGAGTGAGTCGGGGTACAATGAGCAGTTCTTC.